A selection of T cell receptor beta chains follows, all from one sample in a study of blood T cell repertoires in COVID-19. Profiling relied on immunoSEQ multiplex PCR, and the TCRdb table lists in-frame clones only, not all of them. The data hold around 19,000 clones, with around 90% observed a single time. The specimen sequenced was peripheral blood. All receptors derive from a human donor in a cohort sampled during active COVID-19. The CDR3 runs from the conserved cysteine through the conserved F or W. D genes are given only for firm matches. Only some rows state a clone size, as once, few, many or a class for expanded clones.

v_gene: TRBV3-1/TRBV3-2; d_gene: NA; abundance: NA; j_gene: TRBJ2-1; CDR3nt: TGTGCCAGCAGCCCCCACGCCCAGGGGCTCTCCTACAATGAGCAGTTCTTC; CDR3aa: CASSPHAQGLSYNEQFF
v_gene: TRBV5-5; d_gene: NA; abundance: NA; j_gene: TRBJ1-4; CDR3nt: TGTGCCAGCTCCCCCGCGGCAGGGAAGGAAAAACTGTTTTTT; CDR3aa: CASSPAAGKEKLFF
v_gene: TRBV5-1; d_gene: NA; abundance: NA; j_gene: TRBJ2-3; CDR3nt: TGCGCCAGCAGCTGGCAGGGGCAGGGGGATACGCAGTATTTT; CDR3aa: CASSWQGQGDTQYF
v_gene: TRBV4-1; d_gene: NA; abundance: NA; j_gene: TRBJ2-2; CDR3nt: TGCGCCAGCAGCCAAGATGAGGCGGGGAGAAACACCGGGGAGCTGTTTTTT; CDR3aa: CASSQDEAGRNTGELFF
v_gene: TRBV24-1; d_gene: TRBD1; abundance: NA; j_gene: TRBJ2-4; CDR3nt: TGTGCCACCAGTGATCCAGGACAGGCCCGAAACATTCAGTACTTC; CDR3aa: CATSDPGQARNIQYF
v_gene: TRBV7-2; d_gene: NA; abundance: NA; j_gene: TRBJ2-5; CDR3nt: TGTGCCAGCAGCTTAGTCGGCGGAGAGACCCAGTACTTC; CDR3aa: CASSLVGGETQYF
v_gene: TRBV7-2; d_gene: TRBD1; abundance: NA; j_gene: TRBJ2-1; CDR3nt: TGTGCCAGCAGCAAGAGACAGGGGCCCTACAATGAGCAGTTCTTC; CDR3aa: CASSKRQGPYNEQFF
v_gene: TRBV11-2; d_gene: TRBD2; abundance: NA; j_gene: TRBJ2-5; CDR3nt: TGTGCCAGCAGCTCGGCGACTAGCGGGACGTTGCAAGAGACCCAGTACTTC; CDR3aa: CASSSATSGTLQETQYF
v_gene: TRBV5-1; d_gene: TRBD1; abundance: NA; j_gene: TRBJ1-2; CDR3nt: TGCGCCAGCAGCCGGGACAGGGGCGCCTCTGGCTACACCTTC; CDR3aa: CASSRDRGASGYTF
v_gene: TRBV23-1; d_gene: NA; abundance: once; j_gene: TRBJ2-5; CDR3nt: TGCGCCAGCAGTCAATCCCCACAACCGCAAGAGACCCAGTACTTC; CDR3aa: CASSQSPQPQETQYF
v_gene: TRBV11-3; d_gene: TRBD2; abundance: NA; j_gene: TRBJ2-1; CDR3nt: TGTGCCAGCAGCTCTAGCGGGAGGGACCAAACCTCTTATAATGAGCAGTTCTTC; CDR3aa: CASSSSGRDQTSYNEQFF
v_gene: TRBV7-3; d_gene: NA; abundance: NA; j_gene: TRBJ2-5; CDR3nt: TGTGCCAGCAGCTTATCGGGTGGAGACCAAGAGACCCAGTACTTC; CDR3aa: CASSLSGGDQETQYF
v_gene: TRBV6-6; d_gene: TRBD2; abundance: NA; j_gene: TRBJ2-2; CDR3nt: TGTGCCAGCAGTCCTGGACTAGCGGGAGCCCCGAGCACCGGGGAGCTGTTTTTT; CDR3aa: CASSPGLAGAPSTGELFF
v_gene: TRBV19; d_gene: TRBD1; abundance: NA; j_gene: TRBJ1-2; CDR3nt: TGTGCCAGTAGTATAGCAGGACCGGGACAGGGGGCCGTTGGCTACACCTTC; CDR3aa: CASSIAGPGQGAVGYTF
v_gene: TRBV7-8; d_gene: NA; abundance: NA; j_gene: TRBJ2-7; CDR3nt: TGTGCCAGCAGCCCAGGGAGGCTGCTGGGGGAGCAGTACTTC; CDR3aa: CASSPGRLLGEQYF
v_gene: TRBV29-1; d_gene: TRBD2; abundance: NA; j_gene: TRBJ2-5; CDR3nt: TGCAGCGTTGAACCCCCGCTATCGGGGGGGGACCAAGAGACCCAGTACTTC; CDR3aa: CSVEPPLSGGDQETQYF
v_gene: TRBV3-1/TRBV3-2; d_gene: NA; abundance: NA; j_gene: TRBJ2-7; CDR3nt: TGTGCCAGCAGCCCACAGAACTCCTACGAGCAGTACTTC; CDR3aa: CASSPQNSYEQYF
v_gene: TRBV5-6; d_gene: NA; abundance: NA; j_gene: TRBJ1-2; CDR3nt: TGTGCCAGCAGCTTGGCGAGGACACCGGGCGGCTACACCTTC; CDR3aa: CASSLARTPGGYTF
v_gene: TRBV13; d_gene: TRBD1; abundance: NA; j_gene: TRBJ2-2; CDR3nt: TGTGCCAGCAGCTTCTTTTCAGGGGGCATCGGGGAGCTGTTTTTT; CDR3aa: CASSFFSGGIGELFF
v_gene: TRBV7-3; d_gene: NA; abundance: NA; j_gene: TRBJ2-3; CDR3nt: TGTGCCAGCAGCTTAATTGGCTTAGATACGCAGTATTTT; CDR3aa: CASSLIGLDTQYF
v_gene: TRBV11-3; d_gene: NA; abundance: NA; j_gene: TRBJ2-5; CDR3nt: TGTGCCAGCAGCTCAGGGATGGAGGAGACCCAGTACTTC; CDR3aa: CASSSGMEETQYF
v_gene: TRBV12-5; d_gene: TRBD2; abundance: NA; j_gene: TRBJ2-5; CDR3nt: TGTGCTAGTGGTTTAGGACTAGCGGGAGGGGAGGAGACCCAGTACTTC; CDR3aa: CASGLGLAGGEETQYF
v_gene: TRBV5-4; d_gene: NA; abundance: NA; j_gene: TRBJ2-3; CDR3nt: TGTGCCAGCAGCCTCCACGGTACAGGTACGCAGTATTTT; CDR3aa: CASSLHGTGTQYF
v_gene: TRBV19; d_gene: NA; abundance: NA; j_gene: TRBJ2-1; CDR3nt: TGTGCCAGTAGTATAGTTCAGGGCCCCCAGTTCTTC; CDR3aa: CASSIVQGPQFF
v_gene: TRBV7-9; d_gene: NA; abundance: NA; j_gene: TRBJ2-7; CDR3nt: TGTGCCAGCAGCTTAGGAGTAGGTAGCGGAGGGCTCAACGAGCAGTACTTC; CDR3aa: CASSLGVGSGGLNEQYF
v_gene: TRBV7-8; d_gene: NA; abundance: once; j_gene: TRBJ1-3; CDR3nt: TGTGCCAGCAGCTTAGAGGACAGCTCTGGAAACACCATATATTTT; CDR3aa: CASSLEDSSGNTIYF
v_gene: TRBV19; d_gene: NA; abundance: NA; j_gene: TRBJ1-1; CDR3nt: TGTGCCAGTAGTATAGGGGGGACATATATGAACACTGAAGCTTTCTTT; CDR3aa: CASSIGGTYMNTEAFF
v_gene: TRBV6-6; d_gene: TRBD1; abundance: NA; j_gene: TRBJ1-2; CDR3nt: TGTGCCAGCAGTCCCCAACTCCCTTCCGGGACAGACAATGGCTACACCTTC; CDR3aa: CASSPQLPSGTDNGYTF
v_gene: TRBV6-5; d_gene: NA; abundance: NA; j_gene: TRBJ2-1; CDR3nt: TGTGCCAGCAGCCCCGTGAGGGACAATGAGCAGTTCTTC; CDR3aa: CASSPVRDNEQFF
v_gene: TRBV28; d_gene: NA; abundance: once; j_gene: TRBJ1-1; CDR3nt: TGTGCCAGCAGTCCGAGGGGGATCACTGAAGCTTTCTTT; CDR3aa: CASSPRGITEAFF
v_gene: TRBV9; d_gene: NA; abundance: NA; j_gene: TRBJ2-5; CDR3nt: TGTGCCAGCAGCGTAGATCCGGGAGTTGGGGAGACCCAGTACTTC; CDR3aa: CASSVDPGVGETQYF